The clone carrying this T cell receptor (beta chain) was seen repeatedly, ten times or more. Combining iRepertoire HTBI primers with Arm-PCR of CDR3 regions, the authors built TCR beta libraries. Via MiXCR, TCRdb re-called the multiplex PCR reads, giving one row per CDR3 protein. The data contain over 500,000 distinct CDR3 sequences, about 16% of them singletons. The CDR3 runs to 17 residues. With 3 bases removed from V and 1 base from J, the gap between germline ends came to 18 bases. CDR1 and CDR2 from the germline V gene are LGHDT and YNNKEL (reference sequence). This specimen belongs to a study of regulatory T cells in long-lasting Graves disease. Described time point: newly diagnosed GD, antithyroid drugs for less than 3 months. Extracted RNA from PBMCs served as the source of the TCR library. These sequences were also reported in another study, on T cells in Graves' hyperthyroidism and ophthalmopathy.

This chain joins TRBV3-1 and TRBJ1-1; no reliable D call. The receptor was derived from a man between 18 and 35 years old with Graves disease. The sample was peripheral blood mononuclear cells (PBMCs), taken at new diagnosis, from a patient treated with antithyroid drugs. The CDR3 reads CASSHLRAGYPNTEAFF. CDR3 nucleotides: TGTGCCAGCAGCCACCTGAGGGCAGGTTATCCGAACACTGAAGCTTTCTTT.